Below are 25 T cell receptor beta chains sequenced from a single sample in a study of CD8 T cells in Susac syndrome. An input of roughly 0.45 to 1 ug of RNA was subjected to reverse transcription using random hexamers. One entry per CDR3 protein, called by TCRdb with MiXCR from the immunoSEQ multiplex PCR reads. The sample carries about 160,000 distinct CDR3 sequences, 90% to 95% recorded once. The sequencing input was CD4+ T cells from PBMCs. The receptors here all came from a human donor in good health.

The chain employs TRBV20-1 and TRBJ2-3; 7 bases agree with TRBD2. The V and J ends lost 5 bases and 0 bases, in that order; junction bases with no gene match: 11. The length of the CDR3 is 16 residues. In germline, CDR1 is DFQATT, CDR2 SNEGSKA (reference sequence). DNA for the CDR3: TGCAGTGCTTACCGGGCCGGGGGGACTAGCACAGATACGCAGTATTTT. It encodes CSAYRAGGTSTDTQYF.

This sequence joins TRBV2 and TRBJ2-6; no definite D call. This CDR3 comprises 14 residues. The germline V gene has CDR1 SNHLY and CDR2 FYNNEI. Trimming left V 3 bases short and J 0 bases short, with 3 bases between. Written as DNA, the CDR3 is TGTGCCAGCAGTGACAGCTCTGGGGCCAACGTCCTGACTTTC. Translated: CASSDSSGANVLTF. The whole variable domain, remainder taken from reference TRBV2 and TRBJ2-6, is EPEVTQTPSHQVTQMGQEVILRCVPISNHLYFYWYRQILGQKVEFLVSFYNNEISEKSEIFDDQFSVERPDGSNFTLKIRSTKLEDSAMYFCASSDSSGANVLTFGAGSRLTVL.

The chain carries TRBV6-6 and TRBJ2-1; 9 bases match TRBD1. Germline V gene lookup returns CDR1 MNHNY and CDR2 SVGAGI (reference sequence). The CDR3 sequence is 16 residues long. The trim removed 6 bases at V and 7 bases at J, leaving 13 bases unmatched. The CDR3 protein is CASRDTPQGARNEQFF. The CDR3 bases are TGTGCCAGCAGGGATACGCCACAGGGGGCGCGAAATGAGCAGTTCTTC.

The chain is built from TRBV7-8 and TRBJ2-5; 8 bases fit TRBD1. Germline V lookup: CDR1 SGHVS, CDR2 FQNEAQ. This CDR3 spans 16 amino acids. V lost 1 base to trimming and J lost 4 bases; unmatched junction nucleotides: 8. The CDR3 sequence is CASSLVGGQGAETQYF. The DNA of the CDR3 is TGTGCCAGCAGCTTAGTAGGCGGACAGGGAGCAGAGACCCAGTACTTC. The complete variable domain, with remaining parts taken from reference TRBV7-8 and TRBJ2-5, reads GAGVSQSPRYKVAKRGQDVALRCDPISGHVSLFWYQQALGQGPEFLTYFQNEAQLDKSGLPSDRFFAERPEGSVSTLKIQRTQQEDSAVYLCASSLVGGQGAETQYFGPGTRLLVL.

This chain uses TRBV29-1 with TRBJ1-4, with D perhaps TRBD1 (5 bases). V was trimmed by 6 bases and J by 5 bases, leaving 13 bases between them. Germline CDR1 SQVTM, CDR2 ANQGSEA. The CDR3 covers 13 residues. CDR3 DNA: TGCAGCGTGAAGGACACTTCAAATGAAAAACTGTTTTTT. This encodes CSVKDTSNEKLFF.

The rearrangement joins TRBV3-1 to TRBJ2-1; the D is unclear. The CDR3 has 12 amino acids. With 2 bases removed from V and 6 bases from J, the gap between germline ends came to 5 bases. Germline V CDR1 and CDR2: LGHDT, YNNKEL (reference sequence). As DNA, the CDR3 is TGTGCCAGCAGCCAATCTCCCAATGAGCAGTTCTTC. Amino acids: CASSQSPNEQFF.

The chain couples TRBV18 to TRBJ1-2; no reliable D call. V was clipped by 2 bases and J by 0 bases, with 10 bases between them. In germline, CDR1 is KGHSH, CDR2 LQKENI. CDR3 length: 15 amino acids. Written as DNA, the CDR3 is TGTGCCAGCTCACCAACACAGAGAGCTAACTATGGCTACACCTTC. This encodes CASSPTQRANYGYTF.

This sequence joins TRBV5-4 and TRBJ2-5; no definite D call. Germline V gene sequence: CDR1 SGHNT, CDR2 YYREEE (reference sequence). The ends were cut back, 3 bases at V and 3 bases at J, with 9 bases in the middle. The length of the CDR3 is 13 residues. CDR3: CASSYRDEETQYF. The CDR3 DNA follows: TGTGCCAGCAGCTACAGAGACGAAGAGACCCAGTACTTC.

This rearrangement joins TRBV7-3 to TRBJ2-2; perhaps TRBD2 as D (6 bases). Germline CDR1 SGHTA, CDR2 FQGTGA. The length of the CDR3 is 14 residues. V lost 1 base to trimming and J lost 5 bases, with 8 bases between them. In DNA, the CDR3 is TGTGCCAGCAGCTTAAAGGGACTGACCGGGGAGCTGTTTTTT. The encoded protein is CASSLKGLTGELFF.

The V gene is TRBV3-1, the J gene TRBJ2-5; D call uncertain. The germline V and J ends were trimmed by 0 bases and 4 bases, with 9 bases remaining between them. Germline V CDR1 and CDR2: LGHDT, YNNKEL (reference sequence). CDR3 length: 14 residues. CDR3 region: CASSQEIWRETQYF. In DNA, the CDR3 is TGTGCCAGCAGCCAAGAAATCTGGAGAGAGACCCAGTACTTC.

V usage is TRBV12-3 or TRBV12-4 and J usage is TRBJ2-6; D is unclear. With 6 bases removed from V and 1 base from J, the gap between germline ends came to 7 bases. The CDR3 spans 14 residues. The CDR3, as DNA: TGTGCCAGCAGCCGGACGTCTGGGGCCAACGTCCTGACTTTC. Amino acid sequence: CASSRTSGANVLTF.

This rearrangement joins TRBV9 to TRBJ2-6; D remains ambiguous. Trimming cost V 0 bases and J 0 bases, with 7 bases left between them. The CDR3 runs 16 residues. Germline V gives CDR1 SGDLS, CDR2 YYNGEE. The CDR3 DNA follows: TGTGCCAGCAGCGTAGGGGTTTCCTCTGGGGCCAACGTCCTGACTTTC. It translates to CASSVGVSSGANVLTF. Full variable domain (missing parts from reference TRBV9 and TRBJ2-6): DSGVTQTPKHLITATGQRVTLRCSPRSGDLSVYWYQQSLDQGLQFLIQYYNGEERAKGNILERFSAQQFPDLHSELNLSSLELGDSALYFCASSVGVSSGANVLTFGAGSRLTVL.

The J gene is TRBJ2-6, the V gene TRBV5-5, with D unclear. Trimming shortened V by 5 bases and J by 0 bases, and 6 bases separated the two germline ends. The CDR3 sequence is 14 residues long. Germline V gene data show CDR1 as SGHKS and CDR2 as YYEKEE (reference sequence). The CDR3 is CASRRPSGANVLTF. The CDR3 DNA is TGTGCCAGCAGACGTCCCTCTGGGGCCAACGTCCTGACTTTC.

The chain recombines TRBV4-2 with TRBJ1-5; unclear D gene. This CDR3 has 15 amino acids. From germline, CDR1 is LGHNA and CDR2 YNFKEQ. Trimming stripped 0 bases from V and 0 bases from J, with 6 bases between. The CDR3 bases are TGTGCCAGCAGCCAAGATGGCAGTAGCAATCAGCCCCAGCATTTT. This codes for CASSQDGSSNQPQHF.

The CDR3 sequence is CASSETGSQETQYF. The CDR3 region has the DNA TGTGCCAGCAGTGAAACTGGCAGTCAAGAGACCCAGTACTTC. The chain carries TRBV2 and TRBJ2-5; D gene unclear. Trimming took off 2 bases at V and 2 bases at J, with 9 bases between the two ends. The CDR3 totals 14 residues. From germline, CDR1 is SNHLY and CDR2 FYNNEI.

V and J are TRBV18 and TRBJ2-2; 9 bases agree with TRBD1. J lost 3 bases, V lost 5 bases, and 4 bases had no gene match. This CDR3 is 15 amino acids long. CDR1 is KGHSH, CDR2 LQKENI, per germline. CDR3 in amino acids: CASSKTGGDTGELFF. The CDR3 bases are TGTGCCAGCTCAAAAACAGGGGGCGACACCGGGGAGCTGTTTTTT.

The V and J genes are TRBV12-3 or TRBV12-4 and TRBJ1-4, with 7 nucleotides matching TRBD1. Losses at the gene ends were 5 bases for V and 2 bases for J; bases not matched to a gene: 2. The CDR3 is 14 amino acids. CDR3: CASSPQGTNEKLFF. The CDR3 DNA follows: TGTGCCAGCAGTCCACAGGGGACTAATGAAAAACTGTTTTTT.

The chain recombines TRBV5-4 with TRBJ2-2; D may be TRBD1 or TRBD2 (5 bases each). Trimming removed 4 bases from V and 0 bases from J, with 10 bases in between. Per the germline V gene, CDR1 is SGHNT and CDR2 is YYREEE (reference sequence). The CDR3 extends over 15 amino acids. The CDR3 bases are TGTGCCAGCAGCCCGGGACGGACGAACACCGGGGAGCTGTTTTTT. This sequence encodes CASSPGRTNTGELFF.

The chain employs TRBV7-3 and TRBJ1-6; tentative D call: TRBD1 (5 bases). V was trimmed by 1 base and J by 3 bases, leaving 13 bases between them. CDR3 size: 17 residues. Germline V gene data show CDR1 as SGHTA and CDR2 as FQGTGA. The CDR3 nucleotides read TGTGCCAGCAGCTTAAACTCGGCAGGGAACTATAATTCACCCCTCCACTTT. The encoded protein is CASSLNSAGNYNSPLHF.

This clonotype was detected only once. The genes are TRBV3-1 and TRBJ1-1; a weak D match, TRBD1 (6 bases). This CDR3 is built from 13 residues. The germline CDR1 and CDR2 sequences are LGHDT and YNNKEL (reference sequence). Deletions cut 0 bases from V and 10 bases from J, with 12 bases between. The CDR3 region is CASSQDGGGGAFF. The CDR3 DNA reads TGTGCCAGCAGCCAAGATGGAGGGGGGGGAGCTTTCTTT.

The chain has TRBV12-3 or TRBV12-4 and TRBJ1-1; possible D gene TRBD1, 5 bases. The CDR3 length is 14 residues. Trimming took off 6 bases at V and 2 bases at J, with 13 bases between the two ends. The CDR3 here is CASSLAGINTEAFF. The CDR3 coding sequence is TGTGCCAGCAGCCTAGCAGGGATAAACACTGAAGCTTTCTTT.

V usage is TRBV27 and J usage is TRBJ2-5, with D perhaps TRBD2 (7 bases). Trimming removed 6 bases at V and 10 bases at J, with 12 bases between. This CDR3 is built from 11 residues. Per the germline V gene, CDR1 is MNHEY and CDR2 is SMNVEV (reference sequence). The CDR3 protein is CASSRGAGQYF. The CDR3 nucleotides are TGTGCCAGCAGCCGGGGGGCCGGCCAGTACTTC.

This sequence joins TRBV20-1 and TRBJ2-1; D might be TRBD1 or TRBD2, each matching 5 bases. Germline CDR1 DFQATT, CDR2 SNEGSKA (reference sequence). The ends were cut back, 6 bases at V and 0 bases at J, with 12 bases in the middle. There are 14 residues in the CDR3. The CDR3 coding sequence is TGCAGTGCGAGGGGAGACCGCTCCTACAATGAGCAGTTCTTC. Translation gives CSARGDRSYNEQFF.

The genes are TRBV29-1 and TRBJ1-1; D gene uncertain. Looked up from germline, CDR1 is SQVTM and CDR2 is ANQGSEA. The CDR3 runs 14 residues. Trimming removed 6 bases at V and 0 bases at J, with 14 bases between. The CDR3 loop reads CSVLRVGMNTEAFF. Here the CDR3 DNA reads TGCAGCGTGTTGCGGGTCGGGATGAACACTGAAGCTTTCTTT.

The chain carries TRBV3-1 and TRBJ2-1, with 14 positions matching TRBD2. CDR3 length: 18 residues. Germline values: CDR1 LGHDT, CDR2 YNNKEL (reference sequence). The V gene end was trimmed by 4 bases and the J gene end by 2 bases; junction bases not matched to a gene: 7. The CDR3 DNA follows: TGTGCCAGCAGCCTCGGACTAGCGGGGGGAGCCCCCTACAATGAGCAGTTCTTC. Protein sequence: CASSLGLAGGAPYNEQFF.